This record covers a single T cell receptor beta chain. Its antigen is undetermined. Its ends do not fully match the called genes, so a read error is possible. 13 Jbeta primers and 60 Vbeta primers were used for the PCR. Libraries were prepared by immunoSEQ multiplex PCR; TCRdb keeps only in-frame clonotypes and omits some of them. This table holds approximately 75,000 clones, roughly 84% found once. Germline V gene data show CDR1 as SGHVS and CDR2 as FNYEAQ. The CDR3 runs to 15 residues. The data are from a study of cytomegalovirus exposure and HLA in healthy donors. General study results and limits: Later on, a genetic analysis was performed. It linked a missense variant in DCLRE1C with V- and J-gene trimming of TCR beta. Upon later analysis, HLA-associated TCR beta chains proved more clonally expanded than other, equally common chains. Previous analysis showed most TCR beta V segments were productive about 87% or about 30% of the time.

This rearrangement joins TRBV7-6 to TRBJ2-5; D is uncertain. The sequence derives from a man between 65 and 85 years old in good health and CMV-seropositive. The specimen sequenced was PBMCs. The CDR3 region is CASSLTSQVQGTQYF. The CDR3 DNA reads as TGTGCCAGCAGCTTAACATCCCAGGTCCAAGGGACCCAGTACTTC.